The table lists the clone carrying this TCR beta chain with many counts. This sample was included in a study of identical twins. The germline V gene has CDR1 MNHEY and CDR2 SMNVEV (reference sequence). Trimming removed 6 bases from V and 3 bases from J; junction bases left unmatched: 5. The CDR3 runs to 16 residues. TCRdb called the 5' RACE reads again in MiXCR, with one record for every CDR3 protein. Of some 710,000 distinct CDR3 sequences listed, roughly 6% were seen once; the top ten hold roughly 1.8%. This TCR came from a man between 18 and 29 years old in good health. V usage is TRBV27 and J usage is TRBJ2-1; TRBD2 matches at 13 bases. The sample consisted of naive T cells sorted from blood. In nucleotides, the CDR3 is TGTGCCAGCAGCCGGGGGACTAGCGGGGTCTACAATGAGCAGTTCTTC. Amino acids: CASSRGTSGVYNEQFF.